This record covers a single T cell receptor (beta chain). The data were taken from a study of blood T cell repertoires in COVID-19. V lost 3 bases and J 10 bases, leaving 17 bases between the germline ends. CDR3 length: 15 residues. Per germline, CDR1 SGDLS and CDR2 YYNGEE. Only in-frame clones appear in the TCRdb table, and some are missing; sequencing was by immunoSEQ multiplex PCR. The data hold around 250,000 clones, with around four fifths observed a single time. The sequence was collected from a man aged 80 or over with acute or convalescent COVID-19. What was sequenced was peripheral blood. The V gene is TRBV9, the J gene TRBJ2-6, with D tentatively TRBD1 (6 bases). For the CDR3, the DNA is TGTGCCAGCAGCGCCCGCACAGGGATAGTGAACGTCCTGACTTTC. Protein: CASSARTGIVNVLTF.